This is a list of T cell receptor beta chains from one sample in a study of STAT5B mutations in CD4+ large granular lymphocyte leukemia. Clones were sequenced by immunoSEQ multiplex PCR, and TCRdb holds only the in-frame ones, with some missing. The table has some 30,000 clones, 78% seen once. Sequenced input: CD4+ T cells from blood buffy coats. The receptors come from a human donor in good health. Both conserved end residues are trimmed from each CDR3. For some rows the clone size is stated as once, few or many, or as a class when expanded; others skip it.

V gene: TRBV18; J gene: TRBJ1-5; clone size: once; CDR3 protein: ASSQTGGQPQH
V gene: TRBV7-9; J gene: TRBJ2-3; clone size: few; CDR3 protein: ASSLSGWDTQY
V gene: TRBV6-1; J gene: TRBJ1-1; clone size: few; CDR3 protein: ASSDGQFMGTEAF
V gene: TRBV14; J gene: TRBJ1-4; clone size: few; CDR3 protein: ASSQDPTGQLF
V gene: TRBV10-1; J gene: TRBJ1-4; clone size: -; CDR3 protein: ASSDPSDEKLF
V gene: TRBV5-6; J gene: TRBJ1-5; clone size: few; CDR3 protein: ASSLGWNQPQH
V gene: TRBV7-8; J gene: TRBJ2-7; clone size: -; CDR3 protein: ASSLVEGIGYYEQY
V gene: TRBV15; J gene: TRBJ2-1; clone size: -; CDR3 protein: ATSRDGLAGIAYNEQF
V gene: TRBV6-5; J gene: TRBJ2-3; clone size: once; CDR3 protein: ASSYSLSRSTDTQY
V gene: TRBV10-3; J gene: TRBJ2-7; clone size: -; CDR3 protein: AIRDGTGSFGNEQY
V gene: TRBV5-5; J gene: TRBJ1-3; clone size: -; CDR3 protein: ASSLSDSGNTIY
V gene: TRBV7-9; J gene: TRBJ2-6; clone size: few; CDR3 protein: ASSPNSGANVLT
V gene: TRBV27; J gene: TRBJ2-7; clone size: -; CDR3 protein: ASSSDKTLGLY
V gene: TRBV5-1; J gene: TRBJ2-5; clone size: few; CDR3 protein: ASSLGTGTPEQETQY
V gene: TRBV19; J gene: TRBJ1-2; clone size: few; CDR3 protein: ASSRQGANYGYT
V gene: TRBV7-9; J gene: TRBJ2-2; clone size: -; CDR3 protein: ASSFQTGELF
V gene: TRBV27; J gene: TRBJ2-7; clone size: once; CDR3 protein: ASTPQRYLYEQY
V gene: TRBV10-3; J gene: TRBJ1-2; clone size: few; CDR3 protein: AISEWIQYGYT
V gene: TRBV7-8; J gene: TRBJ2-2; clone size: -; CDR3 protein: ASSSGTGGTGELF
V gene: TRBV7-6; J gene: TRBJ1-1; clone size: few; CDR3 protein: ASSGSRDAEAF
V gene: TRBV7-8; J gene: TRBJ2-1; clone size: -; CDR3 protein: ASSPARQDEQF
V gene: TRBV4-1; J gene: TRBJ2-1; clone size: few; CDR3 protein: ASSQPMGLASGNEQF
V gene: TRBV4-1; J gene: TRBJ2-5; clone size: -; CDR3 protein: ASSRPGRARGEQY
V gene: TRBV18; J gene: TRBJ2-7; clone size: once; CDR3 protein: ASSPFTARVSEQY
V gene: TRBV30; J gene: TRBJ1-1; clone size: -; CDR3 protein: AWIEGRLEAF
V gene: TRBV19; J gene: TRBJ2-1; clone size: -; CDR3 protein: ASRIGLAGVGEQF
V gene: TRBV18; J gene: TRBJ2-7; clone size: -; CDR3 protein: ASSPRSGASGSLTYEQY
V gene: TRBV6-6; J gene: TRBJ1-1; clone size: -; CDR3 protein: ASSQLIGGTEAF
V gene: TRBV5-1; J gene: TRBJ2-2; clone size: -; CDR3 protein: ASSFAQAVTPKNTGELF
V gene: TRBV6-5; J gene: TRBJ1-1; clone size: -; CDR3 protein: ASSLEGWGRTEAF
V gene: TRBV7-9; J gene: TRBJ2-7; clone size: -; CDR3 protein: ASSLGLGSTAEQY
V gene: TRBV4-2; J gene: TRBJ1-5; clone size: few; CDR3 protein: ASSQGQGGFGPQH
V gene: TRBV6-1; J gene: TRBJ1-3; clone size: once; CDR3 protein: ASSPTPSGNTIY
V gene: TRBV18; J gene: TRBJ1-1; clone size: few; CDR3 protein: ASSLRQGTNTEAF
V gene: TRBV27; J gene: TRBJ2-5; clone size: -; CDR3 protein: ASSPEGETQY
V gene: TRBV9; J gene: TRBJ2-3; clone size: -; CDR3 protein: ASSTPTGTSGGASTDTQY
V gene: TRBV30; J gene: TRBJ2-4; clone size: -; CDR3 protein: AWSSLAKNIQY
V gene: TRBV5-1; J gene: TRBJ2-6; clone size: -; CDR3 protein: ASSPTGGTGANVLT
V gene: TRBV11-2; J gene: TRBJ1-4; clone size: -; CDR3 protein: ASSVGLGEKLF
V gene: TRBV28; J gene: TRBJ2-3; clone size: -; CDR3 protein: ASSDYTQY
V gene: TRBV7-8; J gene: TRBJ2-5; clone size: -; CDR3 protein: ASSLGSGALQETQY
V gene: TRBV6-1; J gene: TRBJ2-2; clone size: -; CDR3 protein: ASRPGTSKAGELF
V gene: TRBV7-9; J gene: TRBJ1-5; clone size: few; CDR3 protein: ASSFTDQPQH
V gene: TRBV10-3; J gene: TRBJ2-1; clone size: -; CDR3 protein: AIRRTSGGAGEQF
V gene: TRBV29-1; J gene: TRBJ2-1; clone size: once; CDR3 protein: SVSHYNEQF